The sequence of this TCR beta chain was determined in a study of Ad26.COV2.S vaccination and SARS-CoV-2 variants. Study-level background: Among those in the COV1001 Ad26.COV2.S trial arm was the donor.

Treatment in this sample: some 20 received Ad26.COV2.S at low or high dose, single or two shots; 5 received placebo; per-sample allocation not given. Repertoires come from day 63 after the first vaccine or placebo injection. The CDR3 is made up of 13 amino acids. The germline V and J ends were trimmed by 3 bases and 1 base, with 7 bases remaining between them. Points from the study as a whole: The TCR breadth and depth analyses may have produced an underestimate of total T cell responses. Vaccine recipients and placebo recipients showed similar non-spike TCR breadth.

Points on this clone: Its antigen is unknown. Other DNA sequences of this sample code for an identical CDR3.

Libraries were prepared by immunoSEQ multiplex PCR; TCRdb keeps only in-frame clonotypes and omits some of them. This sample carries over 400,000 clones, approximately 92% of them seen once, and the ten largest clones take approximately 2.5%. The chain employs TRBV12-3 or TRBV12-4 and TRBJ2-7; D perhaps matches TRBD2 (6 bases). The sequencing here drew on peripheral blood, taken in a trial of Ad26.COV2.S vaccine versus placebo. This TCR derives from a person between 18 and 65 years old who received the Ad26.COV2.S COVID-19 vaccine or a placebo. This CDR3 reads CASSLRGSYEQYF. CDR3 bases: TGTGCCAGCAGTTTGCGGGGTTCCTACGAGCAGTACTTC.